This T cell receptor beta chain was sequenced for a study of CXCR3 chemokines and chemotherapy response in bladder cancer (dated by TCRdb to the early 2020s). As for the study more broadly: Whether chemotherapy response in human bladder cancer was predicted by intratumoral CXCR3 chemokine system activity was examined in the study.

This clonotype was recorded many times. The antigen it binds to is not known. It has no much larger one-base neighbor in the sample; base qualities were not kept. Library prep was done by PCR. The sequencer was an Illumina HiSeq 2500. Using fastp at Q25 and MiXCR, TCRdb reprocessed the public reads and kept productive beta chains. Here each entry gathers all rows of one CDR3 protein and keeps the most common genes and DNA. The sample records about 8,100 distinct CDR3 sequences, roughly an eighth of which are singletons. Around 15% of the sample goes to the ten largest clones. The CDR3 has 16 amino acids, counting the end cysteine and phenylalanine. This entry keeps only the CDR3 DNA: 48 bases, framed from base 1. Per the germline V gene (reference sequence), MNHNY is the CDR1 and SVGAGI is the CDR2. V is cut by 7 bases and J by 0 bases, and the space between the germline ends is 13 bases.

Rearrangement joined TRBV6-6 to TRBJ1-6; the D gene is unclear. Sampling took place from a patient whose treatment included neoadjuvant chemotherapy. The TCR sequence derives from a human donor with bladder cancer that responded to neoadjuvant chemotherapy. DNA sequence: TGTGCCAGCACCACGCCGGTCAGCTCCTATAATTCACCCCTCCACTTT. The resulting protein is CASTTPVSSYNSPLHF.